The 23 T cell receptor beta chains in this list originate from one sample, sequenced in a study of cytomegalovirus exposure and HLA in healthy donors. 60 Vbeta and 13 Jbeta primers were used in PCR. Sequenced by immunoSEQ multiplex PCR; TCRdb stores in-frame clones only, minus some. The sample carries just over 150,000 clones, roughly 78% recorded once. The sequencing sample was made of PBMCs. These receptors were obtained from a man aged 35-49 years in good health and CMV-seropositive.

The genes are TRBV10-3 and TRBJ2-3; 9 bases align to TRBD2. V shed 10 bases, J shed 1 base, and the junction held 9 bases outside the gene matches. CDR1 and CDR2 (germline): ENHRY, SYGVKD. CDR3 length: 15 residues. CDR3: CASGEGGGGTDTQYF. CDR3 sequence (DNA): TGTGCCAGCGGGGAGGGCGGGGGGGGCACAGATACGCAGTATTTT.

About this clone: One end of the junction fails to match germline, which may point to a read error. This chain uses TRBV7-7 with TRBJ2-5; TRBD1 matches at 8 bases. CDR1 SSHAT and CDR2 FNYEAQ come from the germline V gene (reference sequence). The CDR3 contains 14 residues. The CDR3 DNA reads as TGTGCTAGCAGCTTCCGAGACAGGGGAGAGACCCAGTACTTC. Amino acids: CASSFRDRGETQYF.

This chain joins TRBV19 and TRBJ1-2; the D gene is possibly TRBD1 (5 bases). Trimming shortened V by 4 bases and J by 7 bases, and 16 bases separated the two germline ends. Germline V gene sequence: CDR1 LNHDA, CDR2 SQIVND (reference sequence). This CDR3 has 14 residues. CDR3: CASSTKGVKLGYTF. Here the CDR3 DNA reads TGTGCCAGTAGTACGAAAGGGGTGAAACTTGGCTACACCTTC.

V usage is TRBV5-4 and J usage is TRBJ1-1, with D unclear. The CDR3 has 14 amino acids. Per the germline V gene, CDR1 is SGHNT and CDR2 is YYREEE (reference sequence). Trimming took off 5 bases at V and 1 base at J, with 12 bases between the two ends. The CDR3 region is CASRKTDANTEAFF. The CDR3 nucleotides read TGTGCCAGCAGGAAAACAGATGCGAACACTGAAGCTTTCTTT.

CDR3 sequence (DNA): TGTGCCATCAGTGAGTCGATCGGAGGCAGGGGGAAATCGGAGACCCAGTACTTC. Protein sequence: CAISESIGGRGKSETQYF. The rearrangement joins TRBV10-3 to TRBJ2-5; TRBD1 matches 7 bases. The germline V gene encodes CDR1 ENHRY and CDR2 SYGVKD. V lost 0 bases, J lost 5 bases, and 15 bases stayed unmatched. This CDR3 contains 18 residues.

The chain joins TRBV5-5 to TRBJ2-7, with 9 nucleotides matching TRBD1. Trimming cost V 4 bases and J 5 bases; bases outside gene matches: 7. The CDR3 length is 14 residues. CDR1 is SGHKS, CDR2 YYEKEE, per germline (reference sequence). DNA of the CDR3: TGTGCCAGCAGCCCTTTTACAGGGGGCGACGAGCAGTACTTC. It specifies CASSPFTGGDEQYF.

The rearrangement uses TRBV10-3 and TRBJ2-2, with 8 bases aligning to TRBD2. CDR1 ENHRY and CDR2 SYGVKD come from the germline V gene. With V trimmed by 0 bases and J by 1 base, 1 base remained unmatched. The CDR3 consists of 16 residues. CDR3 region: CAISESAGGNTGELFF. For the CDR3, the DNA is TGTGCCATCAGTGAGTCGGCGGGAGGGAACACCGGGGAGCTGTTTTTT.

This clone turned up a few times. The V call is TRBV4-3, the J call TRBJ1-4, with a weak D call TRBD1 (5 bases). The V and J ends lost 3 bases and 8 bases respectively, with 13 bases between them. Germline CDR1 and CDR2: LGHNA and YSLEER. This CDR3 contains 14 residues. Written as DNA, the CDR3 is TGCGCCAGCAGCCAGGCTAAAAGGGGCGAAAAACTGTTTTTT. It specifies CASSQAKRGEKLFF.

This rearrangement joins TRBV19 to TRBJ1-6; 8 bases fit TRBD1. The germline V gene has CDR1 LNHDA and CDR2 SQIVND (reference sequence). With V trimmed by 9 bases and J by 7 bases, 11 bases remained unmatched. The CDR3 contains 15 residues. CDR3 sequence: CASSPTGGTNSPLHF. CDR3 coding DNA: TGTGCCAGCTCACCCACAGGGGGGACGAATTCACCCCTCCACTTT. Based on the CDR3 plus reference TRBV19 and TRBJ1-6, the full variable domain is DGGITQSPKYLFRKEGQNVTLSCEQNLNHDAMYWYRQDPGQGLRLIYYSQIVNDFQKGDIAEGYSVSREKKESFPLTVTSAQKNPTAFYLCASSPTGGTNSPLHFGNGTRLTVT.

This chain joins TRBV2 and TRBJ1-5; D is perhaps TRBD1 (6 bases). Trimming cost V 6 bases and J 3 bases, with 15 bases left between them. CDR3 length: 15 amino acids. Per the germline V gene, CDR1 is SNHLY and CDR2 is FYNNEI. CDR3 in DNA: TGTGCCAGCAGGGGACCCGACAGGTCCAATCAGCCCCAGCATTTT. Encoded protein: CASRGPDRSNQPQHF.

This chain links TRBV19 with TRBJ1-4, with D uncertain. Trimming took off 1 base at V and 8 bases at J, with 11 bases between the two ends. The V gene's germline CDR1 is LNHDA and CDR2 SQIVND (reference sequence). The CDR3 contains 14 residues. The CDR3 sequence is CASSIGTGGEKLFF. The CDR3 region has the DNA TGTGCCAGTAGTATAGGGACCGGAGGGGAAAAACTGTTTTTT.

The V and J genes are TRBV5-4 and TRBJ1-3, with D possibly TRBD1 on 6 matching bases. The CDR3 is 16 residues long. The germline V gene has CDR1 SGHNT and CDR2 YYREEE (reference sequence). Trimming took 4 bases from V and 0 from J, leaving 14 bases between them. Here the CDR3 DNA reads TGTGCCAGCAGCGGGCAGGACAGCGCCTCTGGAAACACCATATATTTT. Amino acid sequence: CASSGQDSASGNTIYF.

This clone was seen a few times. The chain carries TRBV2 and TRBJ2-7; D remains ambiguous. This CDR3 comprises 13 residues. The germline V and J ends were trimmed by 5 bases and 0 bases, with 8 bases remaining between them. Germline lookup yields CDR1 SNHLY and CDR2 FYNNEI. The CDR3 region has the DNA TGTGCCAGCAGTCGGTACGACTCCTACGAGCAGTACTTC. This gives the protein CASSRYDSYEQYF. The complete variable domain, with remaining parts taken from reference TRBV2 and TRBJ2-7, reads EPEVTQTPSHQVTQMGQEVILRCVPISNHLYFYWYRQILGQKVEFLVSFYNNEISEKSEIFDDQFSVERPDGSNFTLKIRSTKLEDSAMYFCASSRYDSYEQYFGPGTRLTVT.

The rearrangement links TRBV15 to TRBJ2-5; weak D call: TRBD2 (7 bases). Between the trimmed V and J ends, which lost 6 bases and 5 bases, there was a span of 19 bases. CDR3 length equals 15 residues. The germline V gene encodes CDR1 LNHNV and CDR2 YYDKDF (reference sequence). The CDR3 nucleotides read TGTGCCACCAGAGACTTACGGGGGGCGGGGGAGACCCAGTACTTC. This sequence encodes CATRDLRGAGETQYF.

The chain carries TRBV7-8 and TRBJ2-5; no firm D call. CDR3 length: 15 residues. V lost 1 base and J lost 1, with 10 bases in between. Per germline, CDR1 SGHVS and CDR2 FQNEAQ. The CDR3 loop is CASSLDRLAQETQYF. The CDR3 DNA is TGTGCCAGCAGCTTAGACAGATTGGCCCAAGAGACCCAGTACTTC.

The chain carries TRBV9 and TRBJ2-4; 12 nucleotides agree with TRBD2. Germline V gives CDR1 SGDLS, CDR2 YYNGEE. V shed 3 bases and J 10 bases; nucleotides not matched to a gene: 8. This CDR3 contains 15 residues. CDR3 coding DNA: TGTGCCAGCAGCGCTTCTAGCGGGGGGGTCGCTATTCAGTACTTC. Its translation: CASSASSGGVAIQYF.

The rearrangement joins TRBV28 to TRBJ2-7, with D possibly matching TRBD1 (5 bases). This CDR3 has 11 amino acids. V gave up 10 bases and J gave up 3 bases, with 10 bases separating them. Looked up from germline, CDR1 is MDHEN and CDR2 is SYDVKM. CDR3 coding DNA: TGTGCCACCAAGACAGTCTACGAGCAGTACTTC. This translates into CATKTVYEQYF.

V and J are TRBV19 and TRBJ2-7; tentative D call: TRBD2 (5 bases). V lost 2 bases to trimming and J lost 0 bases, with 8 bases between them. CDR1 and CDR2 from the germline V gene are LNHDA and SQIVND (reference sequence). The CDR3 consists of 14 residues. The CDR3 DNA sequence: TGTGCCAGTAGTATAACGGGGAGCTCCTACGAGCAGTACTTC. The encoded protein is CASSITGSSYEQYF.

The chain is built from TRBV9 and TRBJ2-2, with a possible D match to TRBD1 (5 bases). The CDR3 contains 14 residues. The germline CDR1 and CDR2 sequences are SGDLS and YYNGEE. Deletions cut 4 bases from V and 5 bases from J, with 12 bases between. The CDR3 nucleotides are TGTGCCAGCAGCCCCCAGGGTCGAACCGGGGAGCTGTTTTTT. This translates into CASSPQGRTGELFF.

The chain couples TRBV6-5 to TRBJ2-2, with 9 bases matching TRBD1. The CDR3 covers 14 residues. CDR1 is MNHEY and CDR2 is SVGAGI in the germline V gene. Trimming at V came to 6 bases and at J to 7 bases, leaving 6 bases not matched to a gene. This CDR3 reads CASRPGQGGGELFF. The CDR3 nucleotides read TGTGCCAGCAGGCCGGGACAGGGAGGCGGGGAGCTGTTTTTT.

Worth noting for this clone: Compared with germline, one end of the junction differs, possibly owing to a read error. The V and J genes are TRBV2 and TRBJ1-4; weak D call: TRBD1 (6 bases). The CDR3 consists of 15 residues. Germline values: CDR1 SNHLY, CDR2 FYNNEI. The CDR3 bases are TGTGCCAGCAGTGAAGCCGGGGGGGCCCGGGAAAAACTGCTTTTT. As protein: CASSEAGGAREKLLF.

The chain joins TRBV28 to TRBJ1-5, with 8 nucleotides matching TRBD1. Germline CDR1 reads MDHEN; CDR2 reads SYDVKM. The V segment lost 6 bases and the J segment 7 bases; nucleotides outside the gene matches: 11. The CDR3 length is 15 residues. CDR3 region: CASSPGQGGRQPQHF. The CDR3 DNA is TGTGCCAGCAGCCCAGGACAGGGAGGTAGGCAGCCCCAGCATTTT.

The CDR3 DNA follows: TGTGCCAGCAGCTTTGGACAGGGGGGCACTGGAAACACCATATATTTT. This gives the protein CASSFGQGGTGNTIYF. This chain links TRBV5-5 with TRBJ1-3; TRBD1 matches at 10 bases. V trimming: 2 bases; J trimming: 2 bases; junction bases outside the gene matches: 4. Germline CDR1 reads SGHKS; CDR2 reads YYEKEE (reference sequence). The CDR3 runs 16 residues. Full variable domain (missing parts from reference TRBV5-5 and TRBJ1-3): DAGVTQSPTHLIKTRGQQVTLRCSPISGHKSVSWYQQVLGQGPQFIFQYYEKEERGRGNFPDRFSARQFPNYSSELNVNALLLGDSALYLCASSFGQGGTGNTIYFGEGSWLTVV.